The clone carrying this T cell receptor (beta chain) was observed a handful of times. No antigen is known for it. With a J-beta primer mix and a sample-barcoded 5' primer, a second PCR ran about 6 to 11 cycles. One entry per CDR3 protein, called by TCRdb with MiXCR from the 5' RACE reads. The repertoire consists of about 720,000 distinct CDR3 sequences, with over 20% occurring once and the leading ten covering about 22%. This entry belongs to a study of blood T cells in healthy people across ages. Study outcomes and limitations: Among T cells, TCR beta diversity per million cells dropped roughly linearly as age rose.

Total RNA extraction produced at least 5 micrograms (per sample) for the study. Germline CDR1 reads DFQATT; CDR2 reads SNEGSKA (reference sequence). CDR3 size: 13 residues. With 5 bases removed from V and 1 base from J, the gap between germline ends came to 11 bases. The receptor comes from a man aged 70-80 years in good health. The sample consisted of blood. The V and J genes are TRBV20-1 and TRBJ1-1; D may be TRBD1 (5 bases). As DNA, the CDR3 is TGCAGTGCTCTCCAGGGCCGGAACACTGAAGCTTTCTTT. Protein: CSALQGRNTEAFF.